The source of this T cell receptor beta chain is a study of T cell responses to AZD1222 COVID-19 vaccine. V lost 0 bases, J lost 5 bases, and 6 bases stayed unmatched. CDR1 and CDR2 (germline): LGHNA, YSLEER. This CDR3 contains 15 residues. Some clones are missing from TCRdb's copy, which holds only in-frame ones; the method was immunoSEQ multiplex PCR. The sample records about 99,000 clones, 70% to 90% being singletons. Sample: peripheral blood, taken on day 0 of AZD1222 vaccination. J is TRBJ1-1 and V is TRBV4-3; 7 bases agree with TRBD1. This receptor was identified in an adult in good health. The CDR3 bases are TGCGCCAGCAGCCAAGAGGGAGAGGGGGCAACTGAAGCTTTCTTT. It translates to CASSQEGEGATEAFF.